Each of the 10 T cell receptor beta chains below was sequenced from the same sample in a study of Ad26.COV2.S vaccination and SARS-CoV-2 variants (dated by TCRdb to the early 2020s). Taken with the paper, the label for treatment or condition translates to: roughly 18 received Ad26.COV2.S at low or high dose, single or two shots; about 5 received placebo; per-sample allocation not given. Repertoires of vaccine and placebo recipients were sequenced from samples taken on day 63 after the first injection. Libraries were constructed by the immunoSEQ multiplex PCR assay. TCRdb stores this immuneACCESS table with in-frame sequences only. Part of the clones is absent; in the studies checked, under half of the shortfall reflects unresolved V genes, and no reason is known for the rest. The sample table records more than 400,000 clones; 90% of these occur just once. About 4.5% of the sample is in the top ten clones.

Sequenced material: peripheral blood, taken in a trial of Ad26.COV2.S vaccine versus placebo. These receptors originate from a person between 18 and 60 years old who received the Ad26.COV2.S COVID-19 vaccine or a placebo.

This chain links TRBV12-3 or TRBV12-4 with TRBJ2-7; no clear D. The CDR3 spans 13 residues. V was trimmed by 6 bases and J by 0 bases, leaving 9 bases between them. CDR3 region: CASRTGSSYEQYF. CDR3 sequence (DNA): TGTGCCAGCAGAACCGGAAGCTCCTACGAGCAGTACTTC.

Comments on this clone: Other DNA sequences within the sample encode an identical CDR3. This chain connects TRBV9 to TRBJ2-7; the match to TRBD1 covers 10 bases. Germline CDR1 reads SGDLS; CDR2 reads YYNGEE. The CDR3 has 14 amino acids. Trimming cost V 4 bases and J 3 bases; bases outside gene matches: 4. CDR3 loop: CASSLGQGDYEQYF. The CDR3 region has the DNA TGTGCCAGCAGCCTAGGACAGGGGGACTACGAGCAGTACTTC.

This chain connects TRBV18 to TRBJ1-4; the match to TRBD1 covers 7 bases. The J segment lost 7 bases and the V segment lost 0 bases, leaving 11 bases of the junction unmatched. CDR1 and CDR2 (germline): KGHSH, LQKENI. The CDR3 extends over 17 amino acids. CDR3 residues: CASSPPRGGKGIEKLFF. The CDR3 coding sequence is TGTGCCAGCTCACCACCAAGAGGGGGCAAGGGGATTGAAAAACTGTTTTTT.

V usage is TRBV6-1 and J usage is TRBJ2-1, with D uncertain. V was clipped by 2 bases and J by 7 bases, with 9 bases between them. CDR1 and CDR2 from the germline V gene are MNHNS and SASEGT. CDR3 size: 13 residues. CDR3 DNA: TGTGCCAGCAGTGAACCCCCGATTAATGAGCAGTTCTTC. Protein sequence: CASSEPPINEQFF.

The chain couples TRBV4-2 to TRBJ2-7, with D possibly TRBD2 on 5 matching bases. The CDR3 is made up of 15 amino acids. Germline CDR1 LGHNA, CDR2 YNFKEQ. The V gene lost 4 bases and the J gene lost 3 bases, with 16 bases spanning the gap. CDR3 protein: CASSPSGPRGYEQYF. CDR3 in DNA: TGTGCCAGCAGCCCGTCCGGGCCCCGGGGCTACGAGCAGTACTTC.

This clone occurred a few times. The chain couples TRBV28 to TRBJ2-1; TRBD1 matches at 8 bases. CDR1 and CDR2 from the germline V gene are MDHEN and SYDVKM. CDR3 length equals 15 residues. J was trimmed by 4 bases and V by 2 bases; bases with no gene match: 4. In DNA form, the CDR3 reads TGTGCCAGCAGTTTAGGCAGGGGGCGATACAATGAGCAGTTCTTC. Translation: CASSLGRGRYNEQFF.

The chain joins TRBV28 to TRBJ2-3, with D hard to call. Between the trimmed V and J ends, which lost 4 bases and 5 bases, there was a span of 4 bases. In germline, CDR1 is MDHEN, CDR2 SYDVKM. The CDR3 is 11 amino acids. CDR3 amino acids: CASSYGDTQYF. CDR3 DNA: TGTGCCAGCAGTTATGGAGATACGCAGTATTTT.

The chain employs TRBV7-9 and TRBJ2-1; perhaps TRBD2 as D (7 bases). Trimming pared 3 bases from V and 9 bases from J, leaving 15 bases between. This CDR3 region has 14 residues. Germline values: CDR1 SEHNR, CDR2 FQNEAQ (reference sequence). CDR3 bases: TGTGCCAGCAGCTTTAGGGGGAGGGCCATTGAGCAGTTCTTC. Its translation: CASSFRGRAIEQFF.

The V and J genes are TRBV7-8 and TRBJ1-6; 10 bases fit TRBD1. Germline V CDR1 and CDR2: SGHVS, FQNEAQ. The CDR3 has 17 amino acids. The V gene end was trimmed by 1 base and the J gene end by 7 bases; junction bases not matched to a gene: 7. The CDR3 is CASSLDQTGGRNSPLHF. The CDR3, as DNA: TGTGCCAGCAGCTTAGATCAGACAGGGGGCAGGAATTCACCCCTCCACTTT.

The V and J genes are TRBV3-1 (or the pseudogene TRBV3-2) and TRBJ2-7; 9 nucleotides line up with TRBD2. The CDR3 sequence is 14 residues long. Germline V lookup: CDR1 LGHDT, CDR2 YNNKEL (reference sequence). V was clipped by 0 bases and J by 8 bases; unmatched bases: 5. This chain's CDR3 is CASSQDALAGKQYF. Written as DNA, the CDR3 is TGTGCCAGCAGCCAAGATGCCCTAGCGGGAAAGCAGTACTTC.